This T cell receptor (beta chain) comes out of a study of blood T cells in healthy people across ages. PCR was performed a second time for about 6 to 11 cycles using a sample-barcoded 5' primer and a J-beta primer mix. TCRdb re-analysed the 5' RACE reads in MiXCR, keeping a single row per CDR3 protein. The sample records some 930,000 distinct CDR3 sequences, about 29% being singletons. This clonotype was counted ten times or more. Its antigen is currently unknown. V was pared by 3 bases and J by 6 bases, with 12 bases between. The CDR3 spans 13 residues. The V gene's germline CDR1 is ENHRY and CDR2 SYGVKD. General study points: Both higher diversity and more naive CD4+ cells marked long-lived donors when set against aged donors.

These same records also appear under a second study, on T cells of mothers and their children. That source reports: No clones detected were persistent microchimeric T cell clones.

The chain carries TRBV10-3 and TRBJ2-7, with D uncertain. This clonotype was obtained from a woman in her thirties or forties in good health. The specimen sequenced was blood. DNA of the CDR3: TGTGCCATCAGTGACCAACCCCCCTCCGAGCAGTACTTC. Its protein product is CAISDQPPSEQYF.